The entry below describes one TCR beta chain. Its specificity is not known. This CDR3 is built from 12 residues. Looked up from germline, CDR1 is LGHNA and CDR2 is YNFKEQ. The V end lost 4 bases, the J end lost 8 bases, and 9 bases lay between the germline ends. This record belongs to a study of T-cell memory formation after mild COVID-19. Study at large: TCR clusters were mostly confined to one donor each.

TCRdb re-called the 5' RACE reads through MiXCR, storing one row per CDR3 protein. This table holds more than 350,000 distinct CDR3 sequences, 20% to 25% found once. Overall study results and limits: Clones that shrank (day 15 to 85) were balanced CD4/CD8, whereas later expanders leaned CD4+.

The origin of this receptor is an adult woman who had mild COVID-19 (a few samples of this study predate the infection). Cell type and time point are not known. Material: PBMCs or a T cell subset sorted from them (not recorded which). The J gene is TRBJ2-4, the V gene TRBV4-2; D uncertain. DNA for the CDR3: TGTGCCAGCAGCCCGGACCGGGACATTCAGTACTTC. It translates to CASSPDRDIQYF.